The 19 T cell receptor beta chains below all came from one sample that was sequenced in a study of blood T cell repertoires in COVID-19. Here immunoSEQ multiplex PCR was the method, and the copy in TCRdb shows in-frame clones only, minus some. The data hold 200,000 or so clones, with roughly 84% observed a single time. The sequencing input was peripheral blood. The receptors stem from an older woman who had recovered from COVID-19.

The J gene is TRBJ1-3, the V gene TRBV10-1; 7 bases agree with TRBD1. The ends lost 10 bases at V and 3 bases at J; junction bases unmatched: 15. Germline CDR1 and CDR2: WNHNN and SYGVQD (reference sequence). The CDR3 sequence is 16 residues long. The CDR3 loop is CAIRSERQGRGNTIYF. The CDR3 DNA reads TGCGCCATCAGAAGTGAAAGACAGGGACGTGGAAACACCATATATTTT.

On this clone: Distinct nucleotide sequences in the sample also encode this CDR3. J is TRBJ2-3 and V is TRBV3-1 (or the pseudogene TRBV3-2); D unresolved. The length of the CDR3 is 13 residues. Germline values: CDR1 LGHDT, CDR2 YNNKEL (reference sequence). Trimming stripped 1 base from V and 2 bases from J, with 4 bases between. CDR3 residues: CASSQGLTDTQYF. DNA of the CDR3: TGTGCCAGCAGCCAAGGGCTCACAGATACGCAGTATTTT.

In DNA, the CDR3 is TGTGCCAGCAGCGTACAGGGGGGGTACCAAGAGACCCAGTACTTC. Protein: CASSVQGGYQETQYF. V usage is TRBV5-6 and J usage is TRBJ2-5; D might be TRBD1 (8 bases). The germline V gene has CDR1 SGHDT and CDR2 YYEEEE. V was cut by 4 bases and J by 0 bases, with 13 bases left in between. This CDR3 comprises 15 residues. Using reference TRBV5-6 and TRBJ2-5 for the parts outside the CDR3, the full variable domain is DAGVTQSPTHLIKTRGQQVTLRCSPKSGHDTVSWYQQALGQGPQFIFQYYEEEERQRGNFPDRFSGHQFPNYSSELNVNALLLGDSALYLCASSVQGGYQETQYFGPGTRLLVL.

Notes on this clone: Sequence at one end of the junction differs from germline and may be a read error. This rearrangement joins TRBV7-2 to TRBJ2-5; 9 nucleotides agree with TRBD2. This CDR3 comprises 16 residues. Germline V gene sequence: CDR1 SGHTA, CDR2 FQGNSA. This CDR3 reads CASSFPQALAGETQYF. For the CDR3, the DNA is TGTGCCAGCAGCTTTCCCCAGGCACTAGCGGGCGAGACCCAATACTTC.

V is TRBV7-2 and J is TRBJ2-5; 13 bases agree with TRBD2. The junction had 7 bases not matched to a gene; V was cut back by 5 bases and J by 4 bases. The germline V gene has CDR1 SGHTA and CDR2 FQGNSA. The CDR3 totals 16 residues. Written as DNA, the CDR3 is TGTGCCAGCAGCCCCCGGACTAGCGGGGGTGGAGAGACCCAGTACTTC. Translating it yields CASSPRTSGGGETQYF.

The CDR3 DNA sequence: TGCGCCAGCAGCCAATCTGGGCCAGGGCAATATGGCTACACCTTC. It translates to CASSQSGPGQYGYTF. This rearrangement joins TRBV4-1 to TRBJ1-2, with a tentative D call TRBD1 (5 bases). V dropped 2 bases and J dropped 5 bases, with 15 bases sitting between them. The CDR3 sequence is 15 residues long. Germline CDR1 MGHRA, CDR2 YSYEKL.

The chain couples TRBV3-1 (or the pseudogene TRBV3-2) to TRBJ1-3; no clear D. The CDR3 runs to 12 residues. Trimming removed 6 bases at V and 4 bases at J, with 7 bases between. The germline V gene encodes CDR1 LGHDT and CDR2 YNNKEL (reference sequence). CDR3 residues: CASSQQGNTIYF. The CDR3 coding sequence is TGTGCCAGCAGTCAACAGGGAAACACCATATATTTT.

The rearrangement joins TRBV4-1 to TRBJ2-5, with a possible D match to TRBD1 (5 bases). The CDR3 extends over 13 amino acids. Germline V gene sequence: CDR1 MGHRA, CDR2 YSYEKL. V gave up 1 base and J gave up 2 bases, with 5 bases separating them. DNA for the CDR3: TGCGCCAGCAGCCAAGGACAGCAAGAGACCCAGTACTTC. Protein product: CASSQGQQETQYF.

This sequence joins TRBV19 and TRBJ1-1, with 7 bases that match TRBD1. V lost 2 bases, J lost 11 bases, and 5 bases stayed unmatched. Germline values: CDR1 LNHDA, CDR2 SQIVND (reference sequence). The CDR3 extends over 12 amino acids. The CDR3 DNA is TGTGCCAGTAGTATAAGACAGGGAGGCGCTTTCTTT. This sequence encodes CASSIRQGGAFF.

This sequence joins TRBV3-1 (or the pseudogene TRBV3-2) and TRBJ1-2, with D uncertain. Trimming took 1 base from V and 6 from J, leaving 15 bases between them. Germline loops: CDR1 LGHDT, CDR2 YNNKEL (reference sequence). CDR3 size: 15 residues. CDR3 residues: CASSQANSPRDGYTF. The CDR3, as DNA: TGTGCCAGCAGCCAAGCTAATAGCCCTCGTGATGGCTACACCTTC.

As DNA, the CDR3 is TGCGCCAGCAGCCAACCCCGTTTTCCGCAGAATCCTAACTATGGCTACACCTTC. Residues: CASSQPRFPQNPNYGYTF. The chain combines TRBV4-1 with TRBJ1-2, with unresolved D. Trimming left V 2 bases short and J 0 bases short, with 19 bases between. The CDR3 totals 18 residues. Germline assignment: CDR1 MGHRA and CDR2 YSYEKL.

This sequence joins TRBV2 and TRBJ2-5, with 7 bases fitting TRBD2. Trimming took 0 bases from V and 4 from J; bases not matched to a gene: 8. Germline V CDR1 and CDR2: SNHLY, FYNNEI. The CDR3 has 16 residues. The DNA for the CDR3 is TGTGCCAGCAGTGAAGCTCACCGGGACTACCGAGAGACCCAGTACTTC. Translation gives CASSEAHRDYRETQYF.

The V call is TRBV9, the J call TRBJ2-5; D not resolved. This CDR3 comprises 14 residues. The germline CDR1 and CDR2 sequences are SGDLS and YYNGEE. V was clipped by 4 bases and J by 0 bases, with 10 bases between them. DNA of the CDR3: TGTGCCAGCAGCCCGTATGCGTACCAAGAGACCCAGTACTTC. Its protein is CASSPYAYQETQYF.

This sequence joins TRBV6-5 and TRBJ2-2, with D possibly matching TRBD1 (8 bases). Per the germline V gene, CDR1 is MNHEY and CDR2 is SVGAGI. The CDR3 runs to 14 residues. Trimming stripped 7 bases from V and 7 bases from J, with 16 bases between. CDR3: CASMKTGEGGELFF. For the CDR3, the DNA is TGTGCCAGCATGAAGACAGGGGAGGGCGGGGAGCTGTTTTTT.

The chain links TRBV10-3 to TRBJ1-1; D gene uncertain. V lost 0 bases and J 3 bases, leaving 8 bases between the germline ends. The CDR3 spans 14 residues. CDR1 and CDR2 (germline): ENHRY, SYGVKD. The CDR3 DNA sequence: TGTGCCATCAGTGAGTCAAGCCGGGACACTGAAGCTTTCTTT. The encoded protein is CAISESSRDTEAFF.

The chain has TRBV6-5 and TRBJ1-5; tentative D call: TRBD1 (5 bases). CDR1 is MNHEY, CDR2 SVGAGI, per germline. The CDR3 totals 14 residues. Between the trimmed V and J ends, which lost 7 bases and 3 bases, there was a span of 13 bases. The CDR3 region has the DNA TGTGCCAGCAACCCTACAGGCTACAATCAGCCCCAGCATTTT. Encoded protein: CASNPTGYNQPQHF.

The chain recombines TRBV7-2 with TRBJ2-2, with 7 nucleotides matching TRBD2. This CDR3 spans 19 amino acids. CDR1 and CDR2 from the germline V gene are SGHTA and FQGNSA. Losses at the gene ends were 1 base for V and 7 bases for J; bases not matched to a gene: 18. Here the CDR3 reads CASSLDPARASGVVGELFF. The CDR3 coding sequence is TGTGCCAGCAGCTTAGATCCCGCCAGGGCGAGCGGGGTTGTCGGGGAGCTGTTTTTT.

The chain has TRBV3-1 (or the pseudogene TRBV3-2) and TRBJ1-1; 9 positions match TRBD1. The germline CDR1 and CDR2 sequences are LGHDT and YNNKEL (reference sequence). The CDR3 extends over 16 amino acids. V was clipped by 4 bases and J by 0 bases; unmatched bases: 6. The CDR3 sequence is CASSLSGDRVNTEAFF. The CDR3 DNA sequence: TGTGCCAGCAGCCTTTCGGGGGACAGGGTGAACACTGAAGCTTTCTTT.

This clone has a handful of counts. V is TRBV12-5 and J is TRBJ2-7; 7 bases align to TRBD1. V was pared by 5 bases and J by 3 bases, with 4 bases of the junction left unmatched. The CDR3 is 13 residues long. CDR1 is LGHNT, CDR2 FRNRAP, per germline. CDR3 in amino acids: CASGPTGFYEQYF. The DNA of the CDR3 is TGTGCTAGTGGTCCGACAGGGTTCTACGAGCAGTACTTC.